The 26 T cell receptor beta chains below come from one sample, sequenced in a study of T cell repertoires in cytomegalovirus infection. Their antigen targets remain unknown. TCRdb re-derived calls from the reads in MiXCR, one entry per CDR3 protein. The sample comprises hundreds of thousands of distinct CDR3 sequences, roughly 36% of which are singletons, and over 15% rests with the top ten. Sample: cultured PBMCs, taken from culture after CMV antigen stimulation. These receptors were obtained from a human donor in good health (CMV status not recorded). Some clones in this sample may be carry-over from other donors' samples.

The chain links TRBV11-2 to TRBJ2-5; TRBD2 matches 9 bases. CDR3 length: 16 residues. J was trimmed by 5 bases and V by 1 base; bases with no gene match: 8. The germline CDR1 and CDR2 sequences are SGHAT and FQNNGV. The CDR3 is CASSLVFSGRRETQYF. The DNA for the CDR3 is TGTGCCAGCAGCTTAGTCTTTAGCGGGAGAAGGGAGACCCAGTACTTC. Based on the CDR3 plus reference TRBV11-2 and TRBJ2-5, the full variable domain is EAGVAQSPRYKIIEKRQSVAFWCNPISGHATLYWYQQILGQGPKLLIQFQNNGVVDDSQLPKDRFSAERLKGVDSTLKIQPAKLEDSAVYLCASSLVFSGRRETQYFGPGTRLLVL.

In its sample, this clonotype was seen many times. The genes are TRBV7-9 and TRBJ2-1, with 10 positions matching TRBD2. Trimming took 1 base from V and 6 from J; bases not matched to a gene: 9. This CDR3 comprises 17 residues. Germline V lookup: CDR1 SEHNR, CDR2 FQNEAQ (reference sequence). CDR3 protein: CASSLGTGLAAPNEQFF. CDR3 sequence (DNA): TGTGCCAGCAGCTTAGGGACAGGACTAGCGGCCCCCAATGAGCAGTTCTTC.

The chain combines TRBV7-8 with TRBJ1-5; D perhaps matches TRBD1 (5 bases). Germline values: CDR1 SGHVS, CDR2 FQNEAQ. V was clipped by 3 bases and J by 0 bases, with 12 bases between them. This CDR3 has 16 amino acids. CDR3 in DNA: TGTGCCAGCAGCTTTTTCCCAGGGTATAGCAATCAGCCCCAGCATTTT. It encodes CASSFFPGYSNQPQHF.

As concerns this clonotype: The germline gene is not matched at one end of the junction; a read error may be the cause. The rearrangement links TRBV28 to TRBJ2-4; D is ambiguous. The V gene's germline CDR1 is MDHEN and CDR2 SYDVKM. There are 13 residues in the CDR3. CDR3 sequence reads: CVSSSPISDIQYF. For the CDR3, the DNA is TGTGTCAGCAGTTCTCCTATCAGCGACATTCAGTACTTC.

The rearrangement uses TRBV7-6 and TRBJ2-1; weak D call: TRBD2 (7 bases). Trimming took off 0 bases at V and 5 bases at J, with 14 bases between the two ends. Germline V gene data show CDR1 as SGHVS and CDR2 as FNYEAQ. The CDR3 length is 16 residues. The CDR3 coding sequence is TGTGCCAGCAGCTTAGCGGGGGGGCCTCGGAACAATGAGCAGTTCTTC. Translating gives CASSLAGGPRNNEQFF.

V and J are TRBV6-1 and TRBJ1-2, with TRBD1 matching over 10 bases. CDR3 length equals 13 residues. CDR1 and CDR2 from the germline V gene are MNHNS and SASEGT. With V trimmed by 6 bases and J by 5 bases, 3 bases remained unmatched. CDR3 coding DNA: TGTGCCAGCAGATGGACAGGGGGATATGGCTACACCTTC. As protein: CASRWTGGYGYTF.

In its sample, this clonotype was seen a few times. The rearrangement joins TRBV7-9 to TRBJ2-7; D could derive from TRBD1 or TRBD2 (5 bases each). Deletions cut 7 bases from V and 0 bases from J, with 16 bases between. The CDR3 runs 15 residues. Germline assignment: CDR1 SEHNR and CDR2 FQNEAQ (reference sequence). DNA of the CDR3: TGTGCCAGCAACCCGTTGGCAGGGAGCTCCTACGAGCAGTACTTC. It specifies CASNPLAGSSYEQYF.

This clonotype has at least ten counts. V and J are TRBV7-8 and TRBJ2-3, with 10 bases lining up with TRBD2. CDR3 length: 17 amino acids. CDR1 SGHVS and CDR2 FQNEAQ come from the germline V gene. V lost 3 bases and J lost 0; bases outside the gene matches: 6. Written as DNA, the CDR3 is TGTGCCAGCAGCTTTCCCACTAGCGGGACTAGCACAGATACGCAGTATTTT. This encodes CASSFPTSGTSTDTQYF.

This clonotype was seen more than once but under ten times. The chain recombines TRBV25-1 with TRBJ1-6; D call uncertain. V dropped 7 bases and J dropped 4 bases, with 8 bases sitting between them. Germline lookup yields CDR1 MGHDK and CDR2 SYGVNS. The CDR3 totals 13 residues. CDR3 protein: CASTRAYNSPLHF. The CDR3 DNA is TGTGCCAGCACCCGGGCGTATAATTCACCCCTCCACTTT.

There are a few counts of this clonotype. The gene calls are TRBV7-2 and TRBJ1-3, with TRBD1 matching 9 bases. This CDR3 is built from 16 residues. J was trimmed by 2 bases and V by 9 bases; bases with no gene match: 11. Germline CDR1 is SGHTA and CDR2 is FQGNSA. This CDR3 reads CASGGQGKVPGNTIYF. In nucleotides, the CDR3 is TGTGCCAGTGGGGGACAGGGAAAGGTGCCTGGAAACACCATATATTTT.

The chain combines TRBV6-4 with TRBJ2-1; TRBD2 aligns across 7 bases. V was pared by 8 bases and J by 1 base, with 5 bases of the junction left unmatched. CDR3 length: 14 residues. Germline V lookup: CDR1 MRHNA, CDR2 SNTAGT. The CDR3 is CASSQRGSYNEQFF. For the CDR3, the DNA is TGTGCCAGCTCCCAGCGGGGATCCTACAATGAGCAGTTCTTC.

The CDR3 spells CASRRGGQSYEQYF. The CDR3 DNA reads TGTGCCAGCCGAAGGGGTGGACAATCCTACGAGCAGTACTTC. V gene TRBV12-3 or TRBV12-4 combines with J gene TRBJ2-7, with D perhaps matching TRBD1 (5 bases). The CDR3 runs 14 residues. Trimming left V 8 bases short and J 1 base short, with 15 bases between.

This clonotype was seen only once. CDR3 sequence (DNA): TGTGCTAGTGGCCCCTACGGGACTTACAATGAGCAGTTCTTC. Protein sequence: CASGPYGTYNEQFF. This chain uses TRBV12-5 with TRBJ2-1; D might be TRBD2 (6 bases). CDR3 length: 14 residues. Trimming cost V 6 bases and J 4 bases, with 13 bases left between them. The germline gives CDR1 LGHNT, CDR2 FRNRAP.

This clonotype has ten or more counts. This chain connects TRBV7-2 to TRBJ2-1, with 9 positions matching TRBD1. The length of the CDR3 is 17 residues. The germline V gene encodes CDR1 SGHTA and CDR2 FQGNSA. J was trimmed by 0 bases and V by 1 base; bases with no gene match: 4. DNA for the CDR3: TGTGCCAGCAGCTTAGGGCCGACAGGGGGCTCCTACAATGAGCAGTTCTTC. Residues: CASSLGPTGGSYNEQFF.

This clonotype was detected ten times or more. V is TRBV6-1 and J is TRBJ1-1, with 7 bases matching TRBD1. The CDR3 runs to 13 residues. Per germline, CDR1 MNHNS and CDR2 SASEGT. The junction had 4 bases not matched to a gene; V was cut back by 6 bases and J by 3 bases. CDR3: CASSHDRDTEAFF. In DNA, the CDR3 is TGTGCCAGCAGCCATGACAGGGACACTGAAGCTTTCTTT.

This clonotype showed up just a few times. The rearrangement links TRBV10-3 to TRBJ2-5; 13 bases are shared with TRBD2. Unmatched junction bases numbered 1, after V lost 3 bases and J lost 0 bases. This CDR3 contains 16 residues. Germline lookup yields CDR1 ENHRY and CDR2 SYGVKD. The DNA of the CDR3 is TGTGCCATCAGTGACGGGACTAGCGGGGACCAAGAGACCCAGTACTTC. Protein: CAISDGTSGDQETQYF.

V and J are TRBV4-1 and TRBJ2-1; 8 bases are a match to TRBD1. This CDR3 comprises 13 residues. J was trimmed by 6 bases and V by 7 bases; bases with no gene match: 5. In germline, CDR1 is MGHRA, CDR2 YSYEKL. CDR3 region: CASTITGGNEQFF. CDR3 sequence (DNA): TGCGCCAGCACGATAACAGGGGGCAATGAGCAGTTCTTC.

V gene TRBV2 combines with J gene TRBJ1-1; D is undetermined. V lost 6 bases, J lost 4 bases, and 9 bases lay in between. Germline values: CDR1 SNHLY, CDR2 FYNNEI. CDR3 size: 12 residues. The CDR3 loop is CASRGRSTEAFF. CDR3 nucleotides: TGTGCCAGCAGAGGGCGGAGCACTGAAGCTTTCTTT.

This clonotype was counted many times. The DNA of the CDR3 is TGTGCCAGCAGCCAGTACACTGAAGCTTTCTTT. It translates to CASSQYTEAFF. The chain uses TRBV7-2 and TRBJ1-1; no reliable D call. CDR1 is SGHTA, CDR2 FQGNSA, per germline. This CDR3 has 11 amino acids. The ends were cut back, 5 bases at V and 3 bases at J, with 4 bases in the middle.

The chain couples TRBV19 to TRBJ2-1; tentative D call: TRBD2 (6 bases). The CDR3 extends over 14 amino acids. CDR1 and CDR2 (germline): LNHDA, SQIVND (reference sequence). V lost 4 bases to trimming and J lost 8 bases, with 15 bases between them. The CDR3 region is CASSTQGSGDEQFF. CDR3 DNA: TGTGCCAGTAGTACCCAGGGTTCGGGGGATGAGCAGTTCTTC.

This clonotype has just one count. This rearrangement joins TRBV7-6 to TRBJ2-7; no clear D. Germline lookup yields CDR1 SGHVS and CDR2 FNYEAQ. This CDR3 has 12 amino acids. Trimming stripped 0 bases from V and 7 bases from J, with 7 bases between. The CDR3 nucleotides are TGTGCCAGCAGCTTAGCGGCGGAAGAGCAGTACTTC. Protein product: CASSLAAEEQYF.

This clonotype was observed a handful of times. The chain couples TRBV6-1 to TRBJ1-6; tentatively, D is TRBD1 (6 bases). The CDR3 contains 15 residues. Germline V gives CDR1 MNHNS, CDR2 SASEGT. V was trimmed by 3 bases and J by 7 bases, leaving 13 bases between them. CDR3: CASSDHRAMNSPLHF. CDR3 bases: TGTGCCAGCAGTGACCACAGGGCGATGAATTCACCCCTCCACTTT.

A few counts support this clonotype. This rearrangement joins TRBV7-6 to TRBJ1-3; D is unclear. V lost 4 bases and J lost 3, with 13 bases in between. The CDR3 length is 15 residues. CDR1 is SGHVS and CDR2 is FNYEAQ in the germline V gene. The CDR3 DNA follows: TGTGCCAGCAGCTCCCTGACTGGAGGTGGAAACACCATATATTTT. Translation: CASSSLTGGGNTIYF.

Ten or more counts support this clonotype. The rearrangement joins TRBV7-2 to TRBJ2-5; TRBD2 agrees at 13 bases. Germline CDR1 is SGHTA and CDR2 is FQGNSA. The V gene end was trimmed by 1 base and the J gene end by 1 base; junction bases not matched to a gene: 3. The CDR3 runs to 17 residues. The CDR3 loop is CASSLELAGGFQETQYF. CDR3 DNA sequence: TGTGCCAGCAGCTTAGAACTAGCGGGAGGGTTCCAAGAGACCCAGTACTTC.

In this sample, this clonotype turned up many times. Compared with germline, one end of the junction differs, possibly owing to a read error. The gene calls are TRBV12-3 or TRBV12-4 and TRBJ1-1, with D unresolved. This CDR3 has 13 residues. The CDR3 DNA is TGTGCCAGCAGCTTAGGGCTGAACACTGAAGCTTTCTTT. It is translated as CASSLGLNTEAFF.

This sequence joins TRBV7-9 and TRBJ2-2, with D possibly matching TRBD1 (6 bases). V was shortened by 4 bases and J by 5 bases, with 14 bases between the two germline ends. The CDR3 consists of 15 residues. Germline-derived CDR1 and CDR2 are SEHNR and FQNEAQ (reference sequence). CDR3 in DNA: TGTGCCAGCAGCTCAAATACAGGGTTGACCGGGGAGCTGTTTTTT. It translates to CASSSNTGLTGELFF.